The 15 T cell receptor beta chains below all came from one sample that was sequenced in a study of T cell responses to AZD1222 COVID-19 vaccine. The data were produced by immunoSEQ multiplex PCR, yet TCRdb's version contains in-frame clones alone and is incomplete. The table lists some 140,000 clones, approximately 91% of them singletons, with under 2% in the top ten. The sample was peripheral blood, taken on day 0 of AZD1222 vaccination. The receptors stem from an adult in good health.

The V gene is TRBV27, the J gene TRBJ2-1, with D tentatively TRBD2 (6 bases). Germline V gene sequence: CDR1 MNHEY, CDR2 SMNVEV (reference sequence). V was pared by 5 bases and J by 9 bases, with 20 bases between. The CDR3 totals 15 residues. The DNA of the CDR3 is TGTGCCAGCAGTCCAACGGGGCGGGGAGGAGGTGAGCAGTTCTTC. This codes for CASSPTGRGGGEQFF.

The rearrangement links TRBV28 to TRBJ2-7; 15 positions match TRBD2. Looked up from germline, CDR1 is MDHEN and CDR2 is SYDVKM. The CDR3 covers 17 residues. V dropped 8 bases and J dropped 2; count of bases not matched to a gene: 10. CDR3 sequence reads: CASFRPGLAGGTYEQYF. Written as DNA, the CDR3 is TGTGCCAGCTTCCGCCCGGGACTAGCGGGAGGAACCTACGAGCAGTACTTC. The entire variable domain, with the rest obtained from reference TRBV28 and TRBJ2-7, is as follows: DVKVTQSSRYLVKRTGEKVFLECVQDMDHENMFWYRQDPGLGLRLIYFSYDVKMKEKGDIPEGYSVSREKKERFSLILESASTNQTSMYLCASFRPGLAGGTYEQYFGPGTRLTVT.

The chain combines TRBV5-1 with TRBJ1-2; possibly TRBD1 for D (5 bases). This CDR3 has 16 residues. CDR1 SGHRS and CDR2 YFSETQ come from the germline V gene. The V end lost 0 bases, the J end lost 4 bases, and 16 bases lay between the germline ends. DNA for the CDR3: TGCGCCAGCAGCTTGGTAACCCAGGGCGGGGCCTATGGCTACACCTTC. This encodes CASSLVTQGGAYGYTF.

This clone was seen once. V is TRBV6-5 and J is TRBJ1-1; 7 bases line up with TRBD1. The CDR3 loop spans 10 amino acids. The ends lost 8 bases at V and 9 bases at J; junction bases unmatched: 3. Germline CDR1 MNHEY, CDR2 SVGAGI. The CDR3 DNA is TGTGCCAGCGGGACAGAGAAAGCTTTCTTT. Amino acid sequence: CASGTEKAFF.

CDR3 DNA sequence: TGTGCCAGCCGTAGCGGGATGTACGAGCAGTACTTC. Its protein product is CASRSGMYEQYF. This chain uses TRBV11-2 with TRBJ2-7; 8 bases fit TRBD2. V shed 8 bases and J 4 bases; nucleotides not matched to a gene: 4. There are 12 residues in the CDR3. Germline V gene lookup returns CDR1 SGHAT and CDR2 FQNNGV.

The V gene is TRBV29-1, the J gene TRBJ2-6, with D hard to call. This CDR3 has 16 amino acids. Germline CDR1 SQVTM, CDR2 ANQGSEA. Deletions cut 4 bases from V and 0 bases from J, with 13 bases between. CDR3 region: CSVGPVPNSGANVLTF. The CDR3 DNA follows: TGCAGCGTTGGTCCGGTGCCCAACTCTGGGGCCAACGTCCTGACTTTC.

J is TRBJ2-7 and V is TRBV24-1, with 7 nucleotides matching TRBD1. The V segment lost 7 bases and the J segment 1 base; nucleotides outside the gene matches: 9. Germline values: CDR1 KGHDR, CDR2 SFDVKD. The CDR3 contains 15 residues. The chain's CDR3 is CATRTARDRSYEQYF. CDR3 nucleotide sequence: TGTGCCACCAGAACAGCCCGGGACAGATCCTACGAGCAGTACTTC.

This clone was detected once. The rearrangement joins TRBV5-1 to TRBJ1-2, with a possible D match to TRBD1 (6 bases). This CDR3 has 15 residues. Trimming cost V 4 bases and J 6 bases, with 19 bases left between them. Germline V lookup: CDR1 SGHRS, CDR2 YFSETQ. CDR3 DNA: TGCGCCAGCAGCACCGCCGGGACAAATTTGGATGGCTACACCTTC. It codes for CASSTAGTNLDGYTF.

The chain links TRBV28 to TRBJ1-6; 8 bases fit TRBD1. Losses at the gene ends were 3 bases for V and 5 bases for J; bases not matched to a gene: 0. The CDR3 runs 14 residues. Per germline, CDR1 MDHEN and CDR2 SYDVKM. The CDR3 DNA is TGTGCCAGCAGTTTGACAGGGGATAATTCACCCCTCCACTTT. Amino acids: CASSLTGDNSPLHF.

The CDR3 nucleotides are TGTGCCAGCTCACCAGGGCAGGGAAGTGAAAAACTGTTTTTT. Translating gives CASSPGQGSEKLFF. V and J are TRBV18 and TRBJ1-4; D possibly corresponds to TRBD1 (5 bases). This CDR3 region has 14 residues. From germline, CDR1 is KGHSH and CDR2 LQKENI. V shed 2 bases and J shed 7 bases, with 11 bases lying between them.

The chain uses TRBV4-1 and TRBJ1-5; maybe TRBD1 (5 bases). The germline V gene encodes CDR1 MGHRA and CDR2 YSYEKL. V was trimmed by 1 base and J by 7 bases, leaving 8 bases between them. The CDR3 consists of 13 residues. The CDR3 DNA follows: TGCGCCAGCAGCCAAGGGGCAGGGCAGCCCCAGCATTTT. The encoded protein is CASSQGAGQPQHF.

The rearrangement uses TRBV28 and TRBJ2-7; possibly TRBD1 for D (6 bases). The CDR3 spans 13 residues. Per germline, CDR1 MDHEN and CDR2 SYDVKM. V was pared by 2 bases and J by 6 bases, with 11 bases between. CDR3 region: CASSLLQGSEQYF. CDR3 bases: TGTGCCAGCAGTTTACTCCAGGGGAGCGAGCAGTACTTC.

The rearrangement uses TRBV4-3 and TRBJ2-3; 7 nucleotides agree with TRBD2. Germline V lookup: CDR1 LGHNA, CDR2 YSLEER. V dropped 4 bases and J dropped 4; count of bases not matched to a gene: 8. The CDR3 extends over 15 amino acids. The CDR3 sequence: CASSPRGGPSDTQYF. CDR3 nucleotide sequence: TGCGCCAGCAGCCCAAGGGGAGGGCCATCAGATACGCAGTATTTT.

This rearrangement joins TRBV27 to TRBJ1-5; perhaps TRBD1 as D (5 bases). V shed 0 bases and J shed 9 bases, with 15 bases lying between them. Germline CDR1 and CDR2: MNHEY and SMNVEV (reference sequence). The length of the CDR3 is 15 residues. The CDR3 loop reads CASSLSWDGNSPQHF. The CDR3 DNA is TGTGCCAGCAGTTTATCGTGGGACGGTAATTCGCCCCAGCATTTT.

This chain uses TRBV11-2 with TRBJ1-2, with 7 nucleotides matching TRBD1. CDR3 length: 12 amino acids. The junction had 5 bases not matched to a gene; V was cut back by 5 bases and J by 8 bases. Germline V gene sequence: CDR1 SGHAT, CDR2 FQNNGV. The CDR3 DNA reads as TGTGCCAGCAGCGGTGACAGGGTCGGCTACACCTTC. This translates into CASSGDRVGYTF.